This entry is about one T cell receptor beta chain. Antigen specificity is unknown. Only CD45RO-negative cells positively selected for CCR7 counted as naive CD8 cells, so terminally differentiated effector memory CD45RA+ cells were excluded. The data were taken from a study of shared clonotypes between healthy human individuals. Study-wide results and limits: Few donors restricted represented genetic and exposure-history diversity.

The ends lost 1 base at V and 2 bases at J; junction bases unmatched: 3. CDR1 is LGHNA, CDR2 YSLEER, per germline. The CDR3 length is 15 residues. Sequencing was at deep level. This table comes from immunoSEQ multiplex PCR, and its TCRdb copy is limited to in-frame clones, with some not included. Among about 2.1 million clones, just over 90% were seen once, and the ten largest hold approximately 1.7%. The sequence was obtained from a man in his late teens or twenties in good health. Some clones in this sample may be carry-over from other donors' samples. The genes are TRBV4-3 and TRBJ2-5; 8 bases line up with TRBD2. Sequenced sample: naive CD8+ T cells from PBMCs. CDR3 DNA sequence: TGCGCCAGCAGCCAAGGGACTAGCCCGCAAGAGACCCAGTACTTC. Its protein is CASSQGTSPQETQYF.